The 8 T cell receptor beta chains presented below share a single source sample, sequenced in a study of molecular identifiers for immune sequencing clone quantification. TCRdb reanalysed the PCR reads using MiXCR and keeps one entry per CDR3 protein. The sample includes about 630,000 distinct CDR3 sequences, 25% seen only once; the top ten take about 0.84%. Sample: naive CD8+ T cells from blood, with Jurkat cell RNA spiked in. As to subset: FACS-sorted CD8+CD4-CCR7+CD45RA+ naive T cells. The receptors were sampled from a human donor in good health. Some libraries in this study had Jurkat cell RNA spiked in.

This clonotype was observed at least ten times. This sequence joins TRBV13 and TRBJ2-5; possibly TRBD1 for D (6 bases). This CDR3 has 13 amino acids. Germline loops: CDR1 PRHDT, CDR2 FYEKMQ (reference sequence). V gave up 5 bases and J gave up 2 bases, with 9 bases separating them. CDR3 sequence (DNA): TGTGCCAGCAGCCCGACAGGACAAGAGACCCAGTACTTC. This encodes CASSPTGQETQYF.

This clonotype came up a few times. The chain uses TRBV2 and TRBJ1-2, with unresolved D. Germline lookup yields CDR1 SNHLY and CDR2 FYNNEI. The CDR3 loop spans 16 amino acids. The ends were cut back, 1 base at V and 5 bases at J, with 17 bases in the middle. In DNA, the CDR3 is TGTGCCAGCAGTGAAGGAGGAGGGCAGAGTTCGTATGGCTACACCTTC. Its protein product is CASSEGGGQSSYGYTF. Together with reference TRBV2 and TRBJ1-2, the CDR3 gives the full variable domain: EPEVTQTPSHQVTQMGQEVILRCVPISNHLYFYWYRQILGQKVEFLVSFYNNEISEKSEIFDDQFSVERPDGSNFTLKIRSTKLEDSAMYFCASSEGGGQSSYGYTFGSGTRLTVV.

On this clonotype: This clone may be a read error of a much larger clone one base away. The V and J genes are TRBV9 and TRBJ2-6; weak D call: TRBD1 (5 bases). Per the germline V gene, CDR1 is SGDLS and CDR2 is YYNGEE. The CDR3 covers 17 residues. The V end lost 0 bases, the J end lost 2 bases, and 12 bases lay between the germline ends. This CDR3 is CASSVGPGIPGANVLTF. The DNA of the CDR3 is TGTGCCAGCAGCGTAGGCCCAGGGATCCCTGGGGCCAACGTCCTGACTTTC.

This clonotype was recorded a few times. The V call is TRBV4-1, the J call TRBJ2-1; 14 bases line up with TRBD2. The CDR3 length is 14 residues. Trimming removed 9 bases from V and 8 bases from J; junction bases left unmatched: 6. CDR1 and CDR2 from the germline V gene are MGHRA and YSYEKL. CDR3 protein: CASRLAGGFDEQFF. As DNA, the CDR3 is TGCGCCAGTAGACTAGCGGGGGGGTTTGATGAGCAGTTCTTC.

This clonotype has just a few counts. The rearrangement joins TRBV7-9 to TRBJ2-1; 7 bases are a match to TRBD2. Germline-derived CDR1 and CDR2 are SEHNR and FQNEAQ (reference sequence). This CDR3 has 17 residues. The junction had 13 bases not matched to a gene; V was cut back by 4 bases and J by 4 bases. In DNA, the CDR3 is TGTGCCAGCAGCTCACCGGGACTATCCATTCTATACAATGAGCAGTTCTTC. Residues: CASSSPGLSILYNEQFF.

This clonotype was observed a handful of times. The CDR3 region has the DNA TGTGCCAGCAGTTACAGCCGGGAGGATTTCACAGATACGCAGTATTTT. Protein sequence: CASSYSREDFTDTQYF. V gene TRBV6-2 or TRBV6-3 combines with J gene TRBJ2-3; 7 nucleotides align to TRBD2. Germline CDR1 MNHEY, CDR2 SVGEGT. Germline trimming cut 2 bases from V and 2 bases from J; bases unmatched to any gene: 7. The CDR3 loop spans 16 amino acids.

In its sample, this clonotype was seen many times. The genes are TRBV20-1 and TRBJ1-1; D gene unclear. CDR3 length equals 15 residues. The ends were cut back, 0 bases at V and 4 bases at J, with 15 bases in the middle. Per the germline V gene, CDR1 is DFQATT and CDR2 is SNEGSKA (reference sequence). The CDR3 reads CSARDWAQAGTEAFF. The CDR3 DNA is TGCAGTGCTAGAGATTGGGCGCAGGCTGGCACTGAAGCTTTCTTT.

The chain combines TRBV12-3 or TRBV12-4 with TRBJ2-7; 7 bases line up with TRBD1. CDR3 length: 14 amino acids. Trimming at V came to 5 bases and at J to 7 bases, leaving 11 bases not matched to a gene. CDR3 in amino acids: CASSLQGVSREQYF. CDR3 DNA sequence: TGTGCCAGCAGTCTTCAGGGGGTATCGAGAGAGCAGTACTTC.